The entry below describes one TCR beta chain. V lost 5 bases, J lost 2 bases, and 6 bases stayed unmatched. Germline values: CDR1 SGHTA, CDR2 FQGTGA. This CDR3 has 14 residues. The data belong to a study of blood T cell repertoires in COVID-19. Study-level information: Sites across the United States, Italy and Spain contributed samples from acute and convalescent COVID-19. PBMCs, B-cell-depleted T cells, or T cells provided the cDNA or gDNA that made up the material.

Seattle's cohort entered during active infection and was followed longitudinally. Per the original methods: Reference gene primer amplification yielded estimated nucleated cell counts. Sequencing used immunoSEQ multiplex PCR; TCRdb keeps in-frame clones, though not all of them. V, J and clone size are those of that table, while D and trimming were read from the DNA. This sample carries some 100,000 clones, approximately 79% of them seen once, and the ten largest clones take under 5%. The sequenced sample consisted of peripheral blood. This chain uses TRBV7-3 with TRBJ2-7; 7 bases line up with TRBD1. This receptor was identified in a man aged 65-85 years with COVID-19, enrolled during active disease. In DNA form, the CDR3 reads TGTGCCAGCAGCCTTAACAGGGGCCCCTACGAGCAGTACTTC. Translation: CASSLNRGPYEQYF.